This TCR beta chain was documented in a study of beta chain features in type 1 diabetes. Findings of the study overall: Across all four CD4+ subsets, people with type 1 diabetes showed modestly shorter TCRB CDR3s.

TCRB transcripts that were expressed got sequenced, as all of the isolated RNA had been reverse transcribed. Here immunoSEQ multiplex PCR was the method, and the copy in TCRdb shows in-frame clones only, minus some. The top ten hold just under 0.02% of the sample, which has about 240,000 clones, about 14% seen once. This clone has more than one count but fewer than ten. Its specificity is unknown. Per germline, CDR1 GTSNPN and CDR2 SVGIG (reference sequence). The CDR3 is 13 amino acids. V was cut by 1 base and J by 4 bases, with 8 bases left in between. Sequencing was done on a sample of naive CD4+ T cells from blood. The receptor's source is a man aged 25 to 45 with type 1 diabetes. The rearrangement uses TRBV30 and TRBJ1-5; D not certain. The CDR3 protein is CAWSGGPNQPQHF. Written as DNA, the CDR3 is TGTGCCTGGAGTGGAGGGCCGAATCAGCCCCAGCATTTT.